This T cell receptor (beta chain) was recovered during a study of blood T cell repertoires in COVID-19. The repertoire was sequenced with immunoSEQ multiplex PCR; TCRdb's copy has only in-frame clones and lacks some. The sample lists 190,000 or so clones, about 87% seen once, with 2.5% to 3% in the top ten. Trimming cost V 10 bases and J 8 bases; bases outside gene matches: 13. The length of the CDR3 is 14 residues. Per germline, CDR1 LNHDA and CDR2 SQIVND (reference sequence). This chain links TRBV19 with TRBJ1-4; 7 bases map to TRBD1. The receptor comes from a man aged 40-55 years with active or convalescent COVID-19. The specimen sequenced was peripheral blood. The CDR3 here is CATTEQGIGEKLFF. In nucleotides, the CDR3 is TGTGCCACTACCGAACAGGGGATTGGGGAAAAACTGTTTTTT.